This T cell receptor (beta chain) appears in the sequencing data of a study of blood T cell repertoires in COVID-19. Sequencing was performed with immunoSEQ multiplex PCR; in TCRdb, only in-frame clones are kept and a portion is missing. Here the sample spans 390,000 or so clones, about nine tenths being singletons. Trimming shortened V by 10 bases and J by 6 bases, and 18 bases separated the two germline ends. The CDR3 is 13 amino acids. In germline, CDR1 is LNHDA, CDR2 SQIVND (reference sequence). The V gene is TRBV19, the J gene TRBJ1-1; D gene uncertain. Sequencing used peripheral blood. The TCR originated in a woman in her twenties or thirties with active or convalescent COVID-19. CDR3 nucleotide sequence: TGTGCCACCAGCCGCGGGATCGACGCTGAAGCTTTCTTT. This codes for CATSRGIDAEAFF.